The T cell receptor (beta chain) described here comes from a study of cytomegalovirus exposure and HLA in healthy donors. With regard to this clone: What it binds is unknown.

General study findings and limits: In vitro assays verified that three CMV-associated chains recognized CMV antigens specifically.

The study ran its PCR with 60 Vbeta and 13 Jbeta primers. Libraries were prepared by immunoSEQ multiplex PCR; TCRdb keeps only in-frame clonotypes and omits some of them. The sample has fewer than 350,000 clones; around 90% are singletons. Sequenced material: PBMCs. This TCR was sampled from a woman younger than 35 in good health and CMV-seronegative.

The CDR3 spells CSVRTGEEAFF. CDR3 DNA sequence: TGCAGCGTCCGAACGGGGGAGGAAGCTTTCTTT. V usage is TRBV29-1 and J usage is TRBJ1-1, with a tentative D call TRBD1 (5 bases). Trimming shortened V by 6 bases and J by 8 bases, and 13 bases separated the two germline ends. Germline CDR1 and CDR2: SQVTM and ANQGSEA. The CDR3 spans 11 residues. Variable domain in full (rest from reference TRBV29-1 and TRBJ1-1): SAVISQKPSRDICQRGTSLTIQCQVDSQVTMMFWYRQQPGQSLTLIATANQGSEATYESGFVIDKFPISRPNLTFSTLTVSNMSPEDSSIYLCSVRTGEEAFFGQGTRLTVV.